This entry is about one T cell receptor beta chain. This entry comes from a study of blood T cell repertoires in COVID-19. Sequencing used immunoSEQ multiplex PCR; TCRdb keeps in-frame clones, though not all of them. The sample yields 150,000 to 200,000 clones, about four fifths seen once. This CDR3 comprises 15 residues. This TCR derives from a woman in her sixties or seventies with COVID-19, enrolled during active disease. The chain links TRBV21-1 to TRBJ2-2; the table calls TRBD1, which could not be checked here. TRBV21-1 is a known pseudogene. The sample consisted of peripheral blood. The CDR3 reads CASSKCRQDPGELFF. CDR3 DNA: TGTGCCAGCAGCAAATGCCGACAGGATCCCGGGGAGCTGTTTTTT.